Shown below are 28 T cell receptor beta chains from a single sample sequenced in a study of graft-versus-host responses after intestinal transplantation. Their specific antigens are unknown. Here immunoSEQ multiplex PCR was the method, and the copy in TCRdb shows in-frame clones only, minus some. The sample contains some 90,000 clones, about 93% of which appear only once. Sequences were derived from unstimulated CD8+ T cells sorted from spleen or lymph node cells, sampled before intestinal transplant. Every receptor here comes from a human donor who received an intestinal transplant.

The sample holds one count of this clone. This CDR3 is CASSGRDNSYEQYF. The CDR3 bases are TGCGCCAGCAGCGGCCGGGACAACTCCTACGAGCAGTACTTC. The chain carries TRBV5-1 and TRBJ2-7, with D possibly TRBD1 on 6 matching bases. The germline gives CDR1 SGHRS, CDR2 YFSETQ. This CDR3 is built from 14 residues. V lost 4 bases and J lost 0, with 11 bases in between.

The rearrangement joins TRBV4-1 to TRBJ2-7; the D gene is possibly TRBD2 (6 bases). The V and J ends lost 1 base and 2 bases respectively, with 9 bases between them. CDR3 length equals 14 residues. Germline-derived CDR1 and CDR2 are MGHRA and YSYEKL. The CDR3 protein is CASSQGRGPYEQYF. DNA for the CDR3: TGCGCCAGCAGCCAAGGGAGGGGTCCCTACGAGCAGTACTTC.

For this clone: At the DNA level, this CDR3 is encoded by other sequences in the same sample as well. The DNA of the CDR3 is TGTGCCAGCAGTTTAGCGGGGAATGAGCAGTTCTTC. Its translation is CASSLAGNEQFF. The V gene is TRBV27, the J gene TRBJ2-1; D possibly corresponds to TRBD2 (6 bases). The CDR3 has 12 residues. Trimming pared 2 bases from V and 7 bases from J, leaving 6 bases between. The germline CDR1 and CDR2 sequences are MNHEY and SMNVEV (reference sequence).

The V gene is TRBV4-1, the J gene TRBJ1-5; D remains ambiguous. The CDR3 spans 14 residues. Germline V gene data show CDR1 as MGHRA and CDR2 as YSYEKL. Trimming stripped 0 bases from V and 5 bases from J, with 8 bases between. CDR3 loop: CASSQDTMYQPQHF. The CDR3 bases are TGCGCCAGCAGCCAAGATACTATGTATCAGCCCCAGCATTTT.

J is TRBJ2-1 and V is TRBV5-1, with D possibly matching TRBD1 (6 bases). The ends were cut back, 0 bases at V and 6 bases at J, with 16 bases in the middle. CDR1 is SGHRS and CDR2 is YFSETQ in the germline V gene. The length of the CDR3 is 16 residues. The CDR3 is CASSLVGRGSVNEQFF. The DNA for the CDR3 is TGCGCCAGCAGCTTGGTGGGCAGGGGATCCGTCAATGAGCAGTTCTTC.

The V gene is TRBV6-1, the J gene TRBJ1-2, with 7 bases lining up with TRBD1. Trimming removed 2 bases from V and 4 bases from J; junction bases left unmatched: 10. The germline V gene has CDR1 MNHNS and CDR2 SASEGT. The CDR3 covers 16 residues. CDR3 in DNA: TGTGCCAGCAGTGAAACCCCGGGACAGAAACTCTATGGCTACACCTTC. It translates to CASSETPGQKLYGYTF.

The genes are TRBV11-3 and TRBJ2-1, with 10 bases identical to TRBD1. This CDR3 has 15 amino acids. With V trimmed by 5 bases and J by 3 bases, 4 bases remained unmatched. Germline-derived CDR1 and CDR2 are SGHNT and YENEEA. DNA for the CDR3: TGTGCCAGCAGCGAGAGGACAGGGGGCTACAATGAGCAGTTCTTC. Translating gives CASSERTGGYNEQFF.

Comments on this clone: Different DNA sequences within this sample yield the same CDR3. The rearrangement links TRBV5-6 to TRBJ1-2; D perhaps matches TRBD1 (6 bases). The CDR3 runs to 16 residues. The V end lost 0 bases, the J end lost 8 bases, and 20 bases lay between the germline ends. CDR1 and CDR2 (germline): SGHDT, YYEEEE. The CDR3 nucleotides are TGTGCCAGCAGCTTGGGATCTCAGGGGATACGGTACGGCTACACCTTC. Protein: CASSLGSQGIRYGYTF. Based on the CDR3 plus reference TRBV5-6 and TRBJ1-2, the full variable domain is DAGVTQSPTHLIKTRGQQVTLRCSPKSGHDTVSWYQQALGQGPQFIFQYYEEEERQRGNFPDRFSGHQFPNYSSELNVNALLLGDSALYLCASSLGSQGIRYGYTFGSGTRLTVV.

V gene TRBV30 combines with J gene TRBJ1-5; TRBD1 matches 7 bases. Looked up from germline, CDR1 is GTSNPN and CDR2 is SVGIG (reference sequence). The CDR3 is 12 amino acids. V shed 3 bases and J 7 bases; nucleotides not matched to a gene: 3. The CDR3 loop reads CAWSGGGQPQHF. The CDR3 nucleotides are TGTGCCTGGAGCGGAGGGGGCCAGCCCCAGCATTTT. The whole variable domain, filled in from reference TRBV30 and TRBJ1-5, reads SQTIHQWPATLVQPVGSPLSLECTVEGTSNPNLYWYRQAAGRGLQLLFYSVGIGQISSEVPQNLSASRPQDRQFILSSKKLLLSDSGFYLCAWSGGGQPQHFGDGTRLSIL.

The V and J genes are TRBV4-3 and TRBJ2-7; 7 bases agree with TRBD1. This CDR3 spans 15 amino acids. The ends lost 0 bases at V and 2 bases at J; junction bases unmatched: 4. Looked up from germline, CDR1 is LGHNA and CDR2 is YSLEER. Here the CDR3 reads CASSQETGRTYEQYF. In nucleotides, the CDR3 is TGCGCCAGCAGCCAAGAGACAGGGCGAACCTACGAGCAGTACTTC.

The J gene is TRBJ2-2, the V gene TRBV4-1; 10 nucleotides line up with TRBD2. V gave up 0 bases and J gave up 6 bases; unmatched junction bases: 7. The CDR3 has 17 residues. Germline CDR1 MGHRA, CDR2 YSYEKL. CDR3 DNA sequence: TGCGCCAGCAGCCAAGATCTGAGCGGGGGGGCCCCCGGGGAGCTGTTTTTT. It is translated as CASSQDLSGGAPGELFF.

The rearrangement joins TRBV5-8 to TRBJ1-5, with a tentative D call TRBD1 (5 bases). Trimming left V 0 bases short and J 1 base short, with 8 bases between. Germline assignment: CDR1 SGHTS and CDR2 YDEGEE. The CDR3 contains 15 residues. The chain's CDR3 is CASSLVAGSNQPQHF. The CDR3 DNA follows: TGTGCCAGCAGCTTGGTGGCAGGGAGCAATCAGCCCCAGCATTTT.

The J gene is TRBJ1-5, the V gene TRBV6-1; possibly TRBD1 for D (5 bases). The germline V and J ends were trimmed by 7 bases and 5 bases, with 12 bases remaining between them. This CDR3 is built from 13 residues. Looked up from germline, CDR1 is MNHNS and CDR2 is SASEGT. The CDR3 spells CASTLGGHQPQHF. The CDR3, as DNA: TGTGCCAGCACCCTGGGGGGTCATCAGCCCCAGCATTTT.

The chain links TRBV5-1 to TRBJ2-3; 9 nucleotides line up with TRBD2. From germline, CDR1 is SGHRS and CDR2 YFSETQ. Losses at the gene ends were 3 bases for V and 5 bases for J; bases not matched to a gene: 10. This CDR3 is built from 16 residues. DNA of the CDR3: TGCGCCAGCAGCTCCCTTGAGCGGGGGGCTGTAGATACGCAGTATTTT. This codes for CASSSLERGAVDTQYF.

This clone appeared once. This chain uses TRBV7-9 with TRBJ2-7; the D gene is possibly TRBD1 (6 bases). Germline CDR1 reads SEHNR; CDR2 reads FQNEAQ (reference sequence). CDR3 length equals 16 residues. The ends were cut back, 4 bases at V and 0 bases at J, with 16 bases in the middle. The CDR3 nucleotides are TGTGCCAGCAGCTACTTACAGGGAGAGTACTCCTACGAGCAGTACTTC. It translates to CASSYLQGEYSYEQYF.

V gene TRBV9 combines with J gene TRBJ2-5, with 9 bases aligning to TRBD2. The CDR3 extends over 15 amino acids. Trimming cost V 0 bases and J 1 base; bases outside gene matches: 1. The germline V gene has CDR1 SGDLS and CDR2 YYNGEE. CDR3: CASSVGLAVQETQYF. CDR3 DNA sequence: TGTGCCAGCAGCGTAGGACTAGCGGTCCAAGAGACCCAGTACTTC.

The chain recombines TRBV28 with TRBJ2-7; maybe TRBD1 (5 bases). The CDR3 is 13 residues long. V lost 4 bases and J lost 5, with 12 bases in between. CDR1 is MDHEN, CDR2 SYDVKM, per germline. Written as DNA, the CDR3 is TGTGCCAGCAGTTCCCTGACAGAGAACGAGCAGTACTTC. Its translation: CASSSLTENEQYF.

The V and J genes are TRBV28 and TRBJ1-1; no reliable D call. Trimming stripped 3 bases from V and 2 bases from J, with 13 bases between. Germline V gene data show CDR1 as MDHEN and CDR2 as SYDVKM. This CDR3 comprises 15 residues. The CDR3 is CASSLSFIFNTEAFF. The DNA for the CDR3 is TGTGCCAGCAGTTTGAGCTTCATTTTCAACACTGAAGCTTTCTTT.

The genes are TRBV27 and TRBJ2-1; D gene ambiguous. The CDR3 covers 16 residues. Germline CDR1 reads MNHEY; CDR2 reads SMNVEV (reference sequence). V lost 0 bases to trimming and J lost 0 bases, with 9 bases between them. The CDR3 coding sequence is TGTGCCAGCAGTTTATCTTCGGTTAGCTCCTACAATGAGCAGTTCTTC. Protein product: CASSLSSVSSYNEQFF.

As DNA, the CDR3 is TGTGCCAGCAGCTTGGAAGGGAAGGAGGACGAGCAGTACTTC. Translation: CASSLEGKEDEQYF. V gene TRBV7-2 combines with J gene TRBJ2-7; possibly TRBD2 for D (5 bases). V lost 3 bases and J lost 5, with 14 bases in between. The CDR3 spans 14 residues. Germline values: CDR1 SGHTA, CDR2 FQGNSA. Combining the CDR3 with reference TRBV7-2 and TRBJ2-7 gives the whole variable domain GAGVSQSPSNKVTEKGKDVELRCDPISGHTALYWYRQSLGQGLEFLIYFQGNSAPDKSGLPSDRFSAERTGGSVSTLTIQRTQQEDSAVYLCASSLEGKEDEQYFGPGTRLTVT.

Concerning this clone: An end of the junction differs from the germline gene, which may be a read error. The CDR3 bases are TGTGCCAGCAGAACCGGGACTAGCTACGATGAGCAGTTCTTC. This translates into CASRTGTSYDEQFF. V gene TRBV28 combines with J gene TRBJ2-1, with TRBD2 identical over 9 bases. The CDR3 sequence is 14 residues long. The germline V gene has CDR1 MDHEN and CDR2 SYDVKM.

V is TRBV25-1 and J is TRBJ1-2; TRBD1 aligns across 9 bases. From germline, CDR1 is MGHDK and CDR2 SYGVNS. The CDR3 is made up of 17 amino acids. Germline trimming cut 1 base from V and 0 bases from J; bases unmatched to any gene: 6. The DNA of the CDR3 is TGTGCCAGCAGTGAATTGAAACGGGACAGGGCTAACTATGGCTACACCTTC. It codes for CASSELKRDRANYGYTF.

This sequence joins TRBV7-8 and TRBJ1-3, with 7 positions matching TRBD1. The CDR3 covers 15 residues. Germline trimming cut 5 bases from V and 2 bases from J; bases unmatched to any gene: 6. CDR1 is SGHVS, CDR2 FQNEAQ, per germline. The chain's CDR3 is CASSQGVLTGNTIYF. The CDR3 DNA sequence: TGTGCCAGCAGCCAGGGGGTGTTAACTGGAAACACCATATATTTT. The complete variable domain, with remaining parts taken from reference TRBV7-8 and TRBJ1-3, reads GAGVSQSPRYKVAKRGQDVALRCDPISGHVSLFWYQQALGQGPEFLTYFQNEAQLDKSGLPSDRFFAERPEGSVSTLKIQRTQQEDSAVYLCASSQGVLTGNTIYFGEGSWLTVV.

This clone was counted a single time. The CDR3 DNA reads TGTGCCAGCAGTTTCGGGGGGAACACCGGGGAGCTGTTTTTT. Translation: CASSFGGNTGELFF. The chain is built from TRBV27 and TRBJ2-2; perhaps TRBD2 as D (6 bases). Trimming removed 3 bases at V and 1 base at J, with 6 bases between. The CDR3 loop spans 14 amino acids. Germline lookup yields CDR1 MNHEY and CDR2 SMNVEV (reference sequence).

The chain employs TRBV6-4 and TRBJ1-6; D is undetermined. Trimming shortened V by 2 bases and J by 7 bases, and 6 bases separated the two germline ends. The CDR3 consists of 13 residues. CDR1 is MRHNA, CDR2 SNTAGT, per germline. The CDR3 region is CASSDVGNSPLHF. The CDR3 DNA reads as TGTGCCAGCAGTGACGTCGGGAATTCACCCCTCCACTTT.

The chain employs TRBV14 and TRBJ1-1; D is uncertain. Trimming pared 3 bases from V and 5 bases from J, leaving 16 bases between. The germline V gene has CDR1 SGHDN and CDR2 FVKESK. The CDR3 totals 15 residues. CDR3 in DNA: TGTGCCAGCAGCCACCCGCCCCGGGTTATTACTGAAGCTTTCTTT. This translates into CASSHPPRVITEAFF.

The gene calls are TRBV7-8 and TRBJ1-3; D is undetermined. In germline, CDR1 is SGHVS, CDR2 FQNEAQ. This CDR3 is 15 amino acids long. V gave up 2 bases and J gave up 0 bases, with 8 bases separating them. This CDR3 is CASSLFWSSGNTIYF. DNA of the CDR3: TGTGCCAGCAGCTTATTCTGGAGCTCTGGAAACACCATATATTTT.

This chain connects TRBV2 to TRBJ2-5; 8 bases align to TRBD1. Germline lookup yields CDR1 SNHLY and CDR2 FYNNEI. This CDR3 comprises 16 residues. With V trimmed by 7 bases and J by 5 bases, 15 bases remained unmatched. The CDR3 DNA reads TGTGCCAGCACCTTCAAAGGGCAGGGGGCGATTGAGACCCAGTACTTC. It is translated as CASTFKGQGAIETQYF. The full variable domain, rest sourced from reference TRBV2 and TRBJ2-5, is EPEVTQTPSHQVTQMGQEVILRCVPISNHLYFYWYRQILGQKVEFLVSFYNNEISEKSEIFDDQFSVERPDGSNFTLKIRSTKLEDSAMYFCASTFKGQGAIETQYFGPGTRLLVL.